This TCR beta chain derives from a study of blood T cell repertoires in COVID-19. V was clipped by 2 bases and J by 8 bases, with 12 bases between them. The CDR3 runs to 13 residues. Germline CDR1 MDHEN, CDR2 SYDVKM. This table comes from immunoSEQ multiplex PCR, and its TCRdb copy is limited to in-frame clones, with some not included. This sample has around 200,000 clones, with about four fifths found just once. The clonotype comes from a man in his forties or fifties with active or convalescent COVID-19. J is TRBJ1-2 and V is TRBV28; tentative D call: TRBD1 (5 bases). Sequencing was carried out using peripheral blood. The CDR3 nucleotides read TGTGCCAGCAGTTTAAGTGGGGGGGTCGGCTACACCTTC. This gives the protein CASSLSGGVGYTF.